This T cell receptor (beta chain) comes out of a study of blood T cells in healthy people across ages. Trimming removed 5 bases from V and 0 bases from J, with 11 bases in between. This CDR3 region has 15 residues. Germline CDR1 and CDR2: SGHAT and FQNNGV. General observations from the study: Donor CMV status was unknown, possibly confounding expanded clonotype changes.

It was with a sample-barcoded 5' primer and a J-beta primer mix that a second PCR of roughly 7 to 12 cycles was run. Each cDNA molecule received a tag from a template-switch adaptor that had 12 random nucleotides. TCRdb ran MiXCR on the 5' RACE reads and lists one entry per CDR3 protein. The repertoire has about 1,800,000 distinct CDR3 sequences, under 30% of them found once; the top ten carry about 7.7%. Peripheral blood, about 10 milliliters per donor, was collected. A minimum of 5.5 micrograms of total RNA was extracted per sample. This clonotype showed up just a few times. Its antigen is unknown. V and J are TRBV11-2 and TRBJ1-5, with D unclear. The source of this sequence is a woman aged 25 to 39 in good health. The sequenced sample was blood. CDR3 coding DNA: TGTGCCAGCAGCCCGGCCGCTTATAGCAATCAGCCCCAGCATTTT. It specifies CASSPAAYSNQPQHF.